This is a list of T cell receptor beta chains from one sample in a study of T cell clones after liver transplantation. TCRdb's copy holds only in-frame clones and misses some; the assay was immunoSEQ multiplex PCR. The sample yields approximately 6,100 clones, over 70% seen once. Here the sequenced sample was CD8+ T cells from blood, taken before liver transplant. The source of these receptors is a human donor who received a liver transplant. CDR3s include the opening cysteine and the closing phenylalanine or tryptophan. The order of the fields is clone size, J gene, V gene, D gene, CDR3 protein, CDR3 DNA. The D gene is left open where the match is weak. Size tells how often a clone was seen (once, few, many) or the class of an expanded clone, and some rows leave it out.

>-|TRBJ1-5|TRBV6-5|-
CASSYSKGQPQHF
TGTGCCAGCAGTTACTCGAAGGGTCAGCCCCAGCATTTT
>once|TRBJ1-5|TRBV19|-
CASSITSNSNQPQHF
TGTGCCAGTAGTATAACATCAAATAGCAATCAGCCCCAGCATTTT
>once|TRBJ1-2|TRBV27|-
CASSPLGQNYGYTF
TGTGCCAGCAGTCCCCTAGGCCAGAACTATGGCTACACCTTC
>-|TRBJ1-1|TRBV12-5|-
CASGLFPTGLNTEAFF
TGTGCTAGTGGTTTGTTCCCGACAGGATTAAACACTGAAGCTTTCTTT
>once|TRBJ2-5|TRBV5-6|-
CASSLGGTWETQYF
TGTGCCAGCAGCTTGGGAGGGACGTGGGAGACCCAGTACTTC
>-|TRBJ2-1|TRBV11-2|TRBD1
CASSFPDRGHNEQFF
TGTGCCAGCAGCTTCCCGGACAGGGGACACAATGAGCAGTTCTTC
>-|TRBJ2-1|TRBV7-2|TRBD2
CASSCGGPGGLVEQFF
TGTGCCAGCAGCTGCGGGGGGCCGGGGGGGTTGGTTGAGCAGTTCTTC
>-|TRBJ1-2|TRBV7-3|-
CASSLSPFYGYTF
TGTGCCAGCAGCTTATCCCCATTCTATGGCTACACCTTC
>-|TRBJ2-1|TRBV10-3|TRBD2
CAISTSGDNEQFF
TGTGCCATCAGCACTAGCGGGGACAATGAGCAGTTCTTC
>-|TRBJ2-1|TRBV2|-
CASRQDSGGLNEQFF
TGTGCCAGCAGGCAGGACAGCGGTGGGCTCAATGAGCAGTTCTTC
>once|TRBJ2-1|TRBV4-1|-
CASSTGNNEQFF
TGCGCCAGCTCAACAGGAAACAATGAGCAGTTCTTC
>-|TRBJ2-5|TRBV2|TRBD1
CARGVMGQRETQYF
TGTGCCAGGGGGGTGATGGGACAGAGAGAGACCCAGTACTTC
>once|TRBJ2-3|TRBV4-3|TRBD2
CASSQEPSGARADTQYF
TGCGCCAGCAGCCAAGAGCCTAGCGGGGCCAGGGCAGATACGCAGTATTTT
>-|TRBJ2-7|TRBV2|-
CASSGGSGVSYEQYF
TGTGCCAGCAGTGGGGGTAGCGGAGTCTCCTACGAGCAGTACTTC
>once|TRBJ2-7|TRBV14|-
CASSIAYEQYF
TGTGCCAGCAGCATCGCCTACGAGCAGTACTTC
>-|TRBJ1-2|TRBV21-1|-
CASSSGTVTNYGYTF
TGTGCCAGCAGCAGTGGGACAGTGACTAACTATGGCTACACCTTC
>-|TRBJ2-3|TRBV11-2|TRBD2
CASSTPSAGDPSTDTQYF
TGTGCCAGCAGCACTCCCTCGGCGGGAGACCCTAGCACAGATACGCAGTATTTT
>few|TRBJ1-3|TRBV7-2|-
CASSPTESGNTIYF
TGTGCCAGCAGCCCCACGGAGTCTGGAAACACCATATATTTT
>-|TRBJ2-5|TRBV7-6|TRBD1
CASSAPGTGYILEQTQYF
TGTGCCAGCAGCGCCCCCGGGACAGGGTATATTTTAGAACAGACCCAGTACTTC
>once|TRBJ2-1|TRBV15|TRBD2
CATSRERTSGPHSYNEQFF
TGTGCCACCAGCAGAGAGCGGACTAGCGGGCCCCACTCCTACAATGAGCAGTTCTTC
>-|TRBJ2-1|TRBV19|-
CASSIGGAGLNEQFF
TGTGCCAGTAGTATAGGCGGGGCAGGGTTGAATGAGCAGTTCTTC
>-|TRBJ2-1|TRBV11-3|TRBD2
CASSPGSGTSGGLNSEQFF
TGTGCCAGCAGCCCGGGCTCCGGGACTAGCGGGGGGCTCAACAGTGAGCAGTTCTTC
>few|TRBJ2-2|TRBV4-1|-
CASSQGRTTGELFF
TGCGCCAGCAGCCAAGGCCGGACAACCGGGGAGCTGTTTTTT
>-|TRBJ1-4|TRBV4-3|-
CASSQARGMGNEKLFF
TGCGCCAGCAGCCAAGCTCGAGGGATGGGCAATGAAAAACTGTTTTTT